This TCR beta chain was captured in a study of response to subunit inactivated influenza vaccine. MiXCR, run by TCRdb on the RT-PCR reads, gives a single entry per CDR3 protein. The table shows roughly 550,000 distinct CDR3 sequences, with 20% to 25% occurring only once. The CDR3 covers 16 residues. The J segment lost 5 bases and the V segment lost 7 bases, leaving 16 bases of the junction unmatched. Germline lookup yields CDR1 MGHRA and CDR2 YSYEKL. This clonotype has only a few counts. These sequences were also reported in another study, on T cells expressing NK-cell markers. That work adds: 5'RACE template switching with UMIs produced the TCR beta cDNA. Beta-chain profiling covered CD3+CD56+NKG2C+, CD3+CD56+NKG2C- and CD3+CD56-NKG2C+ sorted subsets. Sequencing covered eight donors, seven HCMV-seropositive and one seronegative.

The sequencing used CD4+ T cells sorted from PBMCs, collected approximately 12 days after vaccination. The chain is built from TRBV4-1 and TRBJ1-1; TRBD1 agrees at 7 bases. The TCR sequence derives from a man in his fifties or sixties who received an inactivated influenza vaccine. The DNA for the CDR3 is TGCGCCAGCACTACTGGGGGAAACAGGGGAGGGACTGAAGCTTTCTTT. Its protein product is CASTTGGNRGGTEAFF.